These T cell receptor beta chains were read from a single sample in a study of human T cells and chemical hapten exposure. TCRdb re-called the RACE reads with MiXCR, one entry per CDR3 protein. Found here are tens of thousands of distinct CDR3 sequences, 10% to 14% of them singletons; the top ten hold approximately 3.7%. Source: whole blood, taken in connection with sensitization to the hapten diphenylcyclopropenone (DPC). These receptors originate from a woman aged 45 to 65 with alopecia areata. Some clones in this sample may be carry-over from other donors' samples. The CDR3 runs from the conserved cysteine through the conserved F or W. Fields, in order: clone size, J gene, V gene, D gene, CDR3 protein, CDR3 DNA. D genes are given only for firm matches. Some rows have no size entry. The others give once, few or many, or a class for an expanded clone.

many | TRBJ2-7 | TRBV29-1 | TRBD1 | CSVGGPGGSYEQYF | TGCAGCGTTGGTGGGCCAGGGGGCTCCTACGAGCAGTACTTC
many | TRBJ2-5 | TRBV19 | TRBD2 | CASRAAGLAGRETQYF | TGTGCCAGTCGAGCAGCGGGACTAGCGGGACGAGAGACCCAGTACTTC
- | TRBJ2-7 | TRBV10-3 | - | CAISAGIYEQYF | TGTGCCATCAGTGCCGGGATCTACGAGCAGTACTTC
few | TRBJ2-5 | TRBV6-2/TRBV6-3 | - | CASSYLGGQETQYF | TGTGCCAGCAGTTACCTAGGTGGCCAAGAGACCCAGTACTTC
many | TRBJ2-3 | TRBV4-3 | - | CASSQEGAVRTDTQYF | TGCGCCAGCAGCCAAGAGGGGGCGGTACGAACAGATACGCAGTATTTT
few | TRBJ2-1 | TRBV6-5 | - | CASSQSDSYEQFF | TGTGCCAGCAGCCAATCGGACAGCTATGAGCAGTTCTTC
many | TRBJ1-1 | TRBV7-8 | - | CASSLGSGIAEAFF | TGTGCCAGCAGCTTAGGGTCCGGTATAGCTGAAGCTTTCTTT
few | TRBJ2-1 | TRBV6-1 | - | CASNRDGPPEQFF | TGTGCCAGCAATAGGGACGGTCCCCCTGAGCAGTTCTTC
- | TRBJ2-6 | TRBV10-3 | - | CAITPRDGILTGANVLTF | TGTGCCATCACCCCAAGGGATGGGATATTAACTGGGGCCAACGTCCTGACTTTC
- | TRBJ2-5 | TRBV6-1 | - | CASSEEDYTVQETQYF | TGTGCCAGCAGTGAAGAAGACTACACCGTCCAAGAGACCCAGTACTTC
few | TRBJ2-5 | TRBV11-2 | - | CASSPGLNPETQYF | TGTGCCAGCAGCCCGGGACTTAACCCAGAGACCCAGTACTTC
- | TRBJ1-4 | TRBV6-1 | - | CASSEQTAATNEKLFF | TGTGCCAGCAGTGAACAGACAGCAGCAACTAATGAAAAACTGTTTTTT
many | TRBJ2-3 | TRBV7-6 | TRBD2 | CASSVSGTSVSDTQYF | TGTGCCAGCAGCGTTTCCGGGACTAGCGTCTCAGATACGCAGTATTTT
- | TRBJ2-3 | TRBV29-1 | - | CSVPWGGTDTQYF | TGCAGCGTCCCTTGGGGCGGCACAGATACGCAGTATTTT
many | TRBJ2-7 | TRBV14 | - | CASSQVRSSYEQYF | TGTGCCAGCAGCCAAGTACGGAGTTCCTACGAGCAGTACTTC
many | TRBJ1-1 | TRBV29-1 | - | CSVERDMLNTEAFF | TGCAGCGTTGAACGGGACATGCTGAACACTGAAGCTTTCTTT
few | TRBJ2-7 | TRBV4-1 | TRBD2 | CASSQGIAGGPYEQYF | TGCGCCAGCAGCCAAGGTATAGCGGGAGGGCCCTACGAGCAGTACTTC
few | TRBJ1-3 | TRBV19 | - | CASGAGAGNTIYF | TGTGCCAGTGGTGCGGGGGCTGGAAACACCATATATTTT
few | TRBJ2-3 | TRBV5-1 | - | CASSLSATRTDTQYF | TGCGCCAGCAGCTTGTCCGCAACCCGGACAGATACGCAGTATTTT
many | TRBJ1-1 | TRBV7-2 | - | CASSFLVTGTEAFF | TGTGCCAGCAGCTTCCTGGTCACCGGGACTGAAGCTTTCTTT
few | TRBJ2-2 | TRBV12-3/TRBV12-4 | TRBD1 | CASSYSPTGSGELFF | TGTGCCAGCAGTTATAGCCCGACAGGGTCCGGGGAGCTGTTTTTT
- | TRBJ2-7 | TRBV11-2 | TRBD1 | CASSTDRSYEQYF | TGTGCCAGCAGTACGGACAGGTCCTACGAGCAGTACTTC
- | TRBJ2-3 | TRBV4-2 | TRBD2 | CASTPNLAGEGLDTQYF | TGTGCCAGCACCCCAAATCTAGCGGGAGAGGGATTAGATACGCAGTATTTT
many | TRBJ2-3 | TRBV7-2 | TRBD2 | CASSLGGLDSDTQYF | TGTGCCAGCAGCTTAGGGGGACTAGACTCCGATACGCAGTATTTT
- | TRBJ2-2 | TRBV11-2 | TRBD2 | CASSLVPSGRATGELFF | TGTGCCAGCAGCTTAGTTCCTAGCGGGAGGGCCACCGGGGAGCTGTTTTTT
- | TRBJ2-6 | TRBV7-3 | - | CASSSMGLKLPGANVLTF | TGTGCCAGCAGCTCCATGGGACTGAAACTCCCTGGGGCCAACGTCCTGACTTTC
many | TRBJ2-4 | TRBV6-2/TRBV6-3 | - | CASRTTSAGAKNIQYF | TGTGCCAGCAGGACGACCTCCGCCGGGGCCAAAAACATTCAGTACTTC
few | TRBJ2-7 | TRBV6-5 | TRBD2 | CASSPRGSYEQYF | TGTGCCAGCAGTCCCCGCGGGAGCTACGAGCAGTACTTC
- | TRBJ1-1 | TRBV29-1 | - | CSGSEDTEAFF | TGCAGCGGTAGCGAAGACACTGAAGCTTTCTTT
many | TRBJ2-3 | TRBV20-1 | TRBD1 | CSAATGTGFDADTQYF | TGCAGTGCTGCCACCGGGACAGGTTTTGACGCAGATACGCAGTATTTT
many | TRBJ2-6 | TRBV9 | - | CASSPRDGYSGANVLTF | TGTGCCAGCAGCCCCCGGGACGGCTACTCTGGGGCCAACGTCCTGACTTTC
- | TRBJ2-7 | TRBV2 | - | CASSRTARNVEQYF | TGTGCCAGCAGCCGGACAGCTCGGAACGTCGAGCAGTACTTC
few | TRBJ2-2 | TRBV7-6 | TRBD1 | CASSFRTGENTGELFF | TGTGCCAGCAGCTTCAGGACAGGGGAGAACACCGGGGAGCTGTTTTTT
- | TRBJ2-1 | TRBV10-3 | - | CAISLAKNEQFF | TGTGCCATCAGCCTAGCCAAGAATGAGCAGTTCTTC
- | TRBJ2-1 | TRBV12-3/TRBV12-4 | - | CASSNPTVEQFF | TGTGCCAGCAGCAACCCTACGGTAGAGCAGTTCTTC
- | TRBJ1-3 | TRBV29-1 | TRBD1 | CSVAGTGSGNTIYF | TGCAGCGTTGCTGGGACAGGGAGTGGAAACACCATATATTTT